These T cell receptor beta chains were read from a single sample in a study of radiotherapy plus CTLA-4 blockade in lung cancer. Clones were sequenced by immunoSEQ multiplex PCR, and TCRdb holds only the in-frame ones, with some missing. In the table there are tens of thousands of clones, about four fifths of which are singletons. Source: peripheral blood, taken from a patient treated with radiotherapy plus ipilimumab. The source of these receptors is a human donor with non-small cell lung cancer who had stable disease on radiotherapy plus ipilimumab. The CDR3 runs from the conserved cysteine through the conserved F or W. The D gene is left open where the match is weak. Expanded clones get a size class; other rows say once, few or many, or leave the size out.

length	V	J	D	size	DNA	CDR3
14	TRBV11-2	TRBJ2-3	TRBD1	-	TGTGCCAGCAGCTTTGGACAGGGAGGAGATACGCAGTATTTT	CASSFGQGGDTQYF
13	TRBV19	TRBJ1-5	-	-	TGTGCCAGTAGTATAGCGGGACATCAGCCCCAGCATTTT	CASSIAGHQPQHF
15	TRBV11-2	TRBJ1-4	TRBD1	-	TGTGCCAGCAGCTTAGTCGTGACAGGGGCGGTAAAACTGTTTTTT	CASSLVVTGAVKLFF
13	TRBV18	TRBJ2-5	-	few	TGTGCCAGCGGCACACCATTCCAAGAGACCCAGTACTTC	CASGTPFQETQYF
15	TRBV27	TRBJ2-1	-	-	TGTGCCAGCAGTTTAGGGGGGGCCTTCGTCAGTGAGCAGTTCTTC	CASSLGGAFVSEQFF
15	TRBV19	TRBJ1-4	TRBD1	-	TGTGCCAGTAGTGTCGCCGGGACAGGGGACGAAAAACTGTTTTTT	CASSVAGTGDEKLFF
14	TRBV9	TRBJ2-7	TRBD2	-	TGTGCCAGCAGCGTAGACGGGAGGGGGTACGAGCAGTACTTC	CASSVDGRGYEQYF
14	TRBV6-8	TRBJ2-7	-	-	TGTGCCAGCAGTTGGGTGGAGGGGGGCGACGAGCAGTACTTC	CASSWVEGGDEQYF
15	TRBV6-5	TRBJ2-7	-	-	TGTGCCAGCAGTTATTCCCCACGGGGTCCCTACGAGCAGTACTTC	CASSYSPRGPYEQYF
14	TRBV5-1	TRBJ1-2	-	-	TGCGCCAGCAGCTTGGTTGGGGGACGGGAAGGCTACACCTTC	CASSLVGGREGYTF
17	TRBV5-1	TRBJ1-3	-	-	TGCGCCAGCAGCCCGGGACGGCTCTATGATCTTGGTAACACCATATATTTT	CASSPGRLYDLGNTIYF
14	TRBV2	TRBJ2-7	TRBD1	-	TGTGCCAGCAGTGACCGGGACAGGGGCGACGAGCAGTACTTC	CASSDRDRGDEQYF